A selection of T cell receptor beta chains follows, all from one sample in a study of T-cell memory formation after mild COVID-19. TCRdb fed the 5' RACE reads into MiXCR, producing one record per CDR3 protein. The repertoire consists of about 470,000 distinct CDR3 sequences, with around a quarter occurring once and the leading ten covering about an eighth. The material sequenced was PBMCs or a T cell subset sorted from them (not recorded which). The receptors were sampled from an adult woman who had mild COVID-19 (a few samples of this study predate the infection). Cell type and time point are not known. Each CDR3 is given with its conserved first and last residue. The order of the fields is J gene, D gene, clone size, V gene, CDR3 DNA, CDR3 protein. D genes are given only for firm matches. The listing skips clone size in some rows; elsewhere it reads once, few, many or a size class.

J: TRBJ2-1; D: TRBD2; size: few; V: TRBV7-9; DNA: TGTGCCAGCAGCGGGTTCGGGGGGAGAGGAAACAATGAGCAGTTCTTC; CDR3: CASSGFGGRGNNEQFF
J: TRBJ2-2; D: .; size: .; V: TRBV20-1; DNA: TGCAGTGCTGTCGACGGGGGTGACACCGGGGAGCTGTTTTTT; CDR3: CSAVDGGDTGELFF
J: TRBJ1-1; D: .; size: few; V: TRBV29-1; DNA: TGCAGCGGGCAGTTGAACACTGAAGCTTTCTTT; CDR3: CSGQLNTEAFF
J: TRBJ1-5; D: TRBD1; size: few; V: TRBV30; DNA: TGTGCCTGGAACCGACAGGGGGCAGGCAATCAGCCCCAGCATTTT; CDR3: CAWNRQGAGNQPQHF
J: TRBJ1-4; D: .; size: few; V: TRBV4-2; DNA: TGTGCCAGCAGCCAACTCGGACCGGGACGCGAGGTCAATGAAAAACTGTTTTTT; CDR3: CASSQLGPGREVNEKLFF
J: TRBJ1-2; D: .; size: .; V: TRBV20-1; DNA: TGCAGTGCTAGTAGCCCGGAGGACTATGGCTACACCTTC; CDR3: CSASSPEDYGYTF
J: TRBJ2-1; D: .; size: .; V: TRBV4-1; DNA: TGCGCCAGCAGCCAAGATGGGAGCGGATGGTACAATGAGCAGTTCTTC; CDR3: CASSQDGSGWYNEQFF
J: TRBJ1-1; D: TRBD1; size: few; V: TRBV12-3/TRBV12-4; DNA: TGTGCCAGCAATCTAGGGACAGCGAACACTGAAGCTTTCTTT; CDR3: CASNLGTANTEAFF
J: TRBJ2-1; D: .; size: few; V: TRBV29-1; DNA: TGCAGCGTTGAAGTTTGGGGCTCCTACAATGAGCAGTTCTTC; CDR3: CSVEVWGSYNEQFF
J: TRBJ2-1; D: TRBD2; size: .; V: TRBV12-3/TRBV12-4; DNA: TGTGCCAGCACCCAGGAGAGCGGGGTCGGAAATGAGCAGTTCTTC; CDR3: CASTQESGVGNEQFF
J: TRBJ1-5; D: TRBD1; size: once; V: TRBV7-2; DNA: TGTGCCAGCAGCTTAGCGGGACAGGTCAATCAGCCCCAGCATTTT; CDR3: CASSLAGQVNQPQHF
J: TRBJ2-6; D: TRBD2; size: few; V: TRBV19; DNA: TGTGCCAGTAGCACATTAGCGGGAGTCTCTGGGGCCAACGTCCTGACTTTC; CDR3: CASSTLAGVSGANVLTF
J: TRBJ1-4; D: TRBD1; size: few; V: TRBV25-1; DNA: TGTGCCAGCAGTGATCCCGGACAGGGAACTAATGAAAAACTGTTTTTT; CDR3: CASSDPGQGTNEKLFF
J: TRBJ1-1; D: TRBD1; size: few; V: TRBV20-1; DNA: TGCAGTGTCAGACAGGGCGGCACTGAAGCTTTCTTT; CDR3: CSVRQGGTEAFF
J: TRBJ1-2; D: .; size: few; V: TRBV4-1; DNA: TGCGCCAGCCAAGGCGAGGGACTTAATGGCTACACCTTC; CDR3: CASQGEGLNGYTF
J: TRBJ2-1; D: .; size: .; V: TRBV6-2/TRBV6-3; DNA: TGTGCCAGCAGTCCTTACAGGGGGCTAGCGGGAGAGTCTGAGCAGTTCTTC; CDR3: CASSPYRGLAGESEQFF
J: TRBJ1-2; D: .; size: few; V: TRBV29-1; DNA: TGCAGCGCATGGGCCGGAGCTAACTATGGCTACACCTTC; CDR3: CSAWAGANYGYTF
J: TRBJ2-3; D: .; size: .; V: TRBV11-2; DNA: TGTGCCAGCAGCTTAGAGGGATCCGGCACAGATACGCAGTATTTT; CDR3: CASSLEGSGTDTQYF
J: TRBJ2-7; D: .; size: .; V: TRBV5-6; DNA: TGTGCCAGCAGCTTGCGACTCTACGAGCAGTACTTC; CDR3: CASSLRLYEQYF
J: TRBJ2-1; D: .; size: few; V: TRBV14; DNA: TGTGCCAGCAGCCAAGATCCTGGTGAGCAGTTCTTC; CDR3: CASSQDPGEQFF
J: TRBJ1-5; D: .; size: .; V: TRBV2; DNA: TGTGCCAGCTCCCGGGGGAGTCAGCCCCAGCATTTT; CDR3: CASSRGSQPQHF
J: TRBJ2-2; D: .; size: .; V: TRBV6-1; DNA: TGTGCCAGCAGTGCAGGACTGATAAACACCGGGGAGCTGTTTTTT; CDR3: CASSAGLINTGELFF
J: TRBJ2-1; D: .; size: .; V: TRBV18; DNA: TGTGCCAGCTCACAAACAGGGTCGGTCAATGAGCAGTTCTTC; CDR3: CASSQTGSVNEQFF
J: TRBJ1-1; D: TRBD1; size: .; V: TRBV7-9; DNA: TGTGCCAGCAGCTTACAGGGGGAAAGCACTGAAGCTTTCTTT; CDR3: CASSLQGESTEAFF
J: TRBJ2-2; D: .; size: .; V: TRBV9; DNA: TGTGCCAGCAGCGCGGACGGCTTAACAAGAGGCGGGGAGCTGTTTTTT; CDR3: CASSADGLTRGGELFF
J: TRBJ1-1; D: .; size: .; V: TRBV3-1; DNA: TGTGCCAGCAGCCCCTGGATCCGGGACGCAGAAGGAAACACTGAAGCTTTCTTT; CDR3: CASSPWIRDAEGNTEAFF
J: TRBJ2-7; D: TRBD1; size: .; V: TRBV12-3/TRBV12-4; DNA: TGTGCCAGCAGTCATAAGACAGGGGTGGGCTACGAGCAGTACTTC; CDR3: CASSHKTGVGYEQYF
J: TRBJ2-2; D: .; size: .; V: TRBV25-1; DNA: TGTGCCAGCAGTGAGACACTAGTTGACACCGGGGAGCTGTTTTTT; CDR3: CASSETLVDTGELFF
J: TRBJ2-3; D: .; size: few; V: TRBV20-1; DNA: TGCAGTGCTAGCTCGGGATCCACAGATACGCAGTATTTT; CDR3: CSASSGSTDTQYF
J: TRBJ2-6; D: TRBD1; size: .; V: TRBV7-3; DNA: TGTGCCAGCAGCCCGACAGGGGGGTTCTCTGGGGCCAACGTCCTGACTTTC; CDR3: CASSPTGGFSGANVLTF
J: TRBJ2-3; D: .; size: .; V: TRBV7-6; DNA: TGTGCCAGCAGCGTAGGGGTGGTGTCCCCAGATACGCAGTATTTT; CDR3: CASSVGVVSPDTQYF
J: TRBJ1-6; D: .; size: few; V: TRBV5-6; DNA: TGTGCCAGCAGCTTGAAGGACACCTATAATTCACCCCTCCACTTT; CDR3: CASSLKDTYNSPLHF
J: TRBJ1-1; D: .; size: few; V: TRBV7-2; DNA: TGTGCCAGCAGCTTGTTACGGGACATGGGCACTGAAGCTTTCTTT; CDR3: CASSLLRDMGTEAFF
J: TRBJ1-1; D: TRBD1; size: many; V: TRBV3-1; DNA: TGTGCCAGCAGCTCACTCGGGACAGGGGGCACTGAAGCTTTCTTT; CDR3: CASSSLGTGGTEAFF
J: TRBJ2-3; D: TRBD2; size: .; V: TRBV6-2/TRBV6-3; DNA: TGTGCCAGCAGTTACTCGATGGCGGGGGGCACAGATACGCAGTATTTT; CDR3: CASSYSMAGGTDTQYF
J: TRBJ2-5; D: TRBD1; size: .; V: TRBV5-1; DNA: TGCGCCAGCAGCCCCTCGACAGGGCCAGAGACCCAGTACTTC; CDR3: CASSPSTGPETQYF
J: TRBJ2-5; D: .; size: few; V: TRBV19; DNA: TGTGCCAGTAGTATACCTTGGAGGGGAGAGACCCAGTACTTC; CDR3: CASSIPWRGETQYF
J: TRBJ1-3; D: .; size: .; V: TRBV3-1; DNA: TGTGCCAGCAGCCAAGACCTGACTTCTGGAAACACCATATATTTT; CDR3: CASSQDLTSGNTIYF
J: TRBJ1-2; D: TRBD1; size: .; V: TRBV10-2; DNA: TGCGCCAGCAGTGAAGGCAGGGGGTCCACCTTC; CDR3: CASSEGRGSTF
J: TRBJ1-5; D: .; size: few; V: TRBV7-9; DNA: TGTGCCAGCAGCTTGGCCGGTCAGCCCCAGCATTTT; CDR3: CASSLAGQPQHF
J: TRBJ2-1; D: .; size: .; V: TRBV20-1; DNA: TGCAGTGCTAGAGGGGGCAGGCCCTCTTTTTACAATGAGCAGTTCTTC; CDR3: CSARGGRPSFYNEQFF
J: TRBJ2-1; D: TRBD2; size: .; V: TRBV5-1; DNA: TGCGCCAGCGGCGATGACGCGGGGGGATTTGTTGAGCAGTTCTTC; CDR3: CASGDDAGGFVEQFF
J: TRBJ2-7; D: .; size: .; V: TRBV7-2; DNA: TGTGCCACAGGACAGTACAACGAGCAGTACTTC; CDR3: CATGQYNEQYF
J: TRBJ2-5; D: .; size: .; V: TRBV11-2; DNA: TGTGCCAGCAGCTTAGATCAGATTCCTAATAAAGAGACCCAGTACTTC; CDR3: CASSLDQIPNKETQYF
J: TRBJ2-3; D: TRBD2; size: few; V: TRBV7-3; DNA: TGTGCCAGCAGCCTCCCGGGACTAGCGGCTTTCTCGACAGATACGCAGTATTTT; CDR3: CASSLPGLAAFSTDTQYF
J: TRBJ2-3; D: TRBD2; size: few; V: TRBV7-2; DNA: TGTGCCAGCAGAAATAAACTAGCGGGGTCAACAGATACGCAGTATTTT; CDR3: CASRNKLAGSTDTQYF
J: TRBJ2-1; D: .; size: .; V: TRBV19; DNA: TGTGCCAGATATGGTGAGCAGTTCTTC; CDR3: CARYGEQFF
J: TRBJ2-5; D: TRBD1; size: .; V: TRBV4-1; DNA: TGCGCCAGCAGCCAGGCACTGACAGGGACCGAGACCCAGTACTTC; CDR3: CASSQALTGTETQYF
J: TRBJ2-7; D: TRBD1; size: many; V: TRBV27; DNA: TGTGCCAGCAGTTCCTCCTGGACAGGGAACTACGAGCAGTACTTC; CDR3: CASSSSWTGNYEQYF
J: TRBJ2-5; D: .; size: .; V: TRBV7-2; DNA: TGTGCCAGCAGCTTAGGGGGGATGGGCAAAGAGACCCAGTACTTC; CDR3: CASSLGGMGKETQYF
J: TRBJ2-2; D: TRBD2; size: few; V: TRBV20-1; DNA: TGCAGTGCAAGGACTAGCGGGGGGCCGAACACCGGGGAGCTGTTTTTT; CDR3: CSARTSGGPNTGELFF
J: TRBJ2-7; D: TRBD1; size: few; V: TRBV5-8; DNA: TGTGCCAGCAGCTATCATCCGGGACAGGGCTACGAGCAGTACTTC; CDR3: CASSYHPGQGYEQYF
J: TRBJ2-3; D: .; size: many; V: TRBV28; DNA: TGTGCCAGCAGTTTGGGGGGATTCACAGATACGCAGTATTTT; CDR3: CASSLGGFTDTQYF
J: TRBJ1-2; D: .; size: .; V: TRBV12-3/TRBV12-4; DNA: TGTGCCAGCAGTTTTGACAGTCTCTATGGCTACACCTTC; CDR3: CASSFDSLYGYTF
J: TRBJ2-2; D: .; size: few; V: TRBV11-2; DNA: TGTGCCAGCAGCTTAGATCTTAACACCGGGGAGCTGTTTTTT; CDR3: CASSLDLNTGELFF
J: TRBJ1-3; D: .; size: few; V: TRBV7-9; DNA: TGTGCCAGCAGCTTACGTTCGGACGTAGCTGGAAACACCATATATTTT; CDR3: CASSLRSDVAGNTIYF
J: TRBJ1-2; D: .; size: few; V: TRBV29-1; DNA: TGCAGCGTTGAAGGAAGGTATGGCTACACCTTC; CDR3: CSVEGRYGYTF
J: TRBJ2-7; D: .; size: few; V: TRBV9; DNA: TGTGCCAGCAGCGTTGAGGACACCTCCTACGAGCAGTACTTC; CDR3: CASSVEDTSYEQYF
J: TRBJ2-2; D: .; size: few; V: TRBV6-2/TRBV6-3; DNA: TGTGCCAGCAGTTATGGGTACGCGAACACCGGGGAGCTGTTTTTT; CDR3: CASSYGYANTGELFF